This is a list of T cell receptor beta chains from one sample in a study of OX40 agonist ivuxolimab in advanced cancers. Generated by immunoSEQ multiplex PCR, the TCRdb table keeps only in-frame clones and is missing some. Counted here are under 50,000 clones, 88% occurring once; the ten biggest clones make up 3.4%. Sample: CD4+ or CD8+ T cells sorted from blood, taken in a trial of the OX40 agonist ivuxolimab. The receptors were gathered from an adult with an advanced solid tumor such as melanoma, head and neck, liver or kidney cancer. Each CDR3 is given with its conserved first and last residue. Fields, in order: D gene, J gene, V gene, clone size, CDR3 DNA, CDR3 protein. D genes are given only for firm matches. The size of a clone is reported for some rows only, either as once, few or many, or as a class for expanded clones.

d_gene: TRBD1
j_gene: TRBJ1-2
v_gene: TRBV4-1
abundance: NA
CDR3nt: TGCGCCAGCAGCCAAGACGCCCTCGGACAGGCTTATGGCTACACCTTC
CDR3aa: CASSQDALGQAYGYTF

d_gene: TRBD1
j_gene: TRBJ2-7
v_gene: TRBV5-1
abundance: once
CDR3nt: TGCGCCAGCAGCGAAAGTACCGGGACAGGGGTCTACGAGCAGTACTTC
CDR3aa: CASSESTGTGVYEQYF

d_gene: TRBD2
j_gene: TRBJ2-3
v_gene: TRBV28
abundance: NA
CDR3nt: TGTGCCAGCAGGGGGACTAGCGGGAGGACAGATACGCAGTATTTT
CDR3aa: CASRGTSGRTDTQYF

d_gene: NA
j_gene: TRBJ2-7
v_gene: TRBV13
abundance: NA
CDR3nt: TGTGCCAGCAGCCCCCAGGGTAGGGCATCCTACGAGCAGTACTTC
CDR3aa: CASSPQGRASYEQYF

d_gene: TRBD1
j_gene: TRBJ1-3
v_gene: TRBV19
abundance: NA
CDR3nt: TGTGCCAGTAGACTCGACAGGGACTCTCTGAACACCATATATTTT
CDR3aa: CASRLDRDSLNTIYF

d_gene: TRBD2
j_gene: TRBJ2-7
v_gene: TRBV5-1
abundance: NA
CDR3nt: TGCGCCAGCAGCTTCTTGGGAGGGTCCTACGAGCAGTACTTC
CDR3aa: CASSFLGGSYEQYF

d_gene: TRBD1
j_gene: TRBJ1-5
v_gene: TRBV28
abundance: once
CDR3nt: TGTGCCAGCAGAAGGAGGACAGGGGGTAGCAATCAGCCCCAGCATTTT
CDR3aa: CASRRRTGGSNQPQHF

d_gene: NA
j_gene: TRBJ2-3
v_gene: TRBV9
abundance: NA
CDR3nt: TGTGCCAGCAGCGTAGATTGGGAGGCAGATACGCAGTATTTT
CDR3aa: CASSVDWEADTQYF

d_gene: TRBD1
j_gene: TRBJ2-7
v_gene: TRBV25-1
abundance: once
CDR3nt: TGTGCCAGCAGTGGGACAGGGGTCTACGAGCAGTACTTC
CDR3aa: CASSGTGVYEQYF

d_gene: NA
j_gene: TRBJ2-7
v_gene: TRBV7-9
abundance: few
CDR3nt: TGTGCCAGCAGCGCCTGGACGGCCGAGCAGTACTTC
CDR3aa: CASSAWTAEQYF

d_gene: NA
j_gene: TRBJ1-5
v_gene: TRBV19
abundance: NA
CDR3nt: TGTGCCAGTAGTATCGTACGGGGGAACAATCAGCCCCAGCATTTT
CDR3aa: CASSIVRGNNQPQHF

d_gene: NA
j_gene: TRBJ2-3
v_gene: TRBV19
abundance: NA
CDR3nt: TGTGCCAGTAGTACCAGCGCAGATACGCAGTATTTT
CDR3aa: CASSTSADTQYF

d_gene: TRBD2
j_gene: TRBJ2-2
v_gene: TRBV12-5
abundance: NA
CDR3nt: TGTGCTAGTGCCCTTAGCGGGGGGGCCCGCAGCGGGGAGCTGTTTTTT
CDR3aa: CASALSGGARSGELFF

d_gene: NA
j_gene: TRBJ1-1
v_gene: TRBV7-3
abundance: NA
CDR3nt: TGTGCCAGCAGCAAGTCGGGGAACACTGAAGCTTTCTTT
CDR3aa: CASSKSGNTEAFF

d_gene: TRBD1
j_gene: TRBJ2-2
v_gene: TRBV25-1
abundance: NA
CDR3nt: TGTGCCAGCAGTGAGGATCACAGGGGGGCCGGGGAGCTGTTTTTT
CDR3aa: CASSEDHRGAGELFF

d_gene: TRBD1
j_gene: TRBJ1-2
v_gene: TRBV6-6
abundance: NA
CDR3nt: TGTGCCAGCAGTTACCAGGGGGGCGGCTACACCTTC
CDR3aa: CASSYQGGGYTF